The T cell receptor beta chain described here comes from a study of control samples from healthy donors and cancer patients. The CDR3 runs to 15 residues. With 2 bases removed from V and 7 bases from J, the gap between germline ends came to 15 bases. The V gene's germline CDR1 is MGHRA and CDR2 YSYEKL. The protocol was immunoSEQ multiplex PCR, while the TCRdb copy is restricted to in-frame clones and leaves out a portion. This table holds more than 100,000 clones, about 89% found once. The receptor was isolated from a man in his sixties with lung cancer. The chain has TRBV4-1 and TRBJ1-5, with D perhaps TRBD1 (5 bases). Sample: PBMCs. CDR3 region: CASSQPQGDGQPQHF. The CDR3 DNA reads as TGCGCCAGCAGCCAACCCCAAGGGGACGGCCAGCCCCAGCATTTT.